This T cell receptor beta chain originates from a study of T cell changes during pregnancy in multiple sclerosis. Germline loops: CDR1 MNHEY, CDR2 SMNVEV (reference sequence). This CDR3 is built from 17 residues. With 0 bases clipped from V and 2 bases from J, the junction kept 8 bases outside the gene matches. TCRdb's table, derived via immunoSEQ multiplex PCR, lists solely in-frame clones and lacks some. The sample carries more than 70,000 clones, 85% to 95% recorded once. The material sequenced was peripheral blood, taken before pregnancy. J is TRBJ2-3 and V is TRBV27; 7 nucleotides match TRBD2. This TCR came from a female donor with multiple sclerosis, enrolled in a pregnancy study. In DNA form, the CDR3 reads TGTGCCAGCAGTTTATCGATCGCTAGCGGAATCACAGATACGCAGTATTTT. Its translation is CASSLSIASGITDTQYF.